These 20 T cell receptor beta chains originate from one sample sequenced in a study of T cell responses to AZD1222 COVID-19 vaccine. The repertoire was sequenced with immunoSEQ multiplex PCR; TCRdb's copy has only in-frame clones and lacks some. Among about 110,000 clones, about 85% were seen once, and the ten largest hold around 6%. The material sequenced was peripheral blood, taken on day 0 of AZD1222 vaccination. The receptors here all came from an adult in good health.

The chain uses TRBV6-5 and TRBJ1-3; D call uncertain. The V end lost 6 bases, the J end lost 0 bases, and 6 bases lay between the germline ends. Germline loops: CDR1 MNHEY, CDR2 SVGAGI. The CDR3 extends over 13 amino acids. As DNA, the CDR3 is TGTGCCAGCAGCAGAGGCTCTGGAAACACCATATATTTT. Amino acids: CASSRGSGNTIYF.

Here the CDR3 reads CASSHSGSSYEQYF. In nucleotides, the CDR3 is TGTGCCAGCAGCCACAGCGGGAGCTCCTACGAGCAGTACTTC. V and J are TRBV7-2 and TRBJ2-7, with 8 nucleotides matching TRBD2. The V and J ends lost 5 bases and 0 bases, in that order; junction bases with no gene match: 3. The CDR3 consists of 14 residues. Germline V lookup: CDR1 SGHTA, CDR2 FQGNSA.

The rearrangement uses TRBV12-2 and TRBJ2-3; the tabulated D call, TRBD2, remains unverified against the DNA. TRBV12-2 is assigned pseudogene status. The CDR3 totals 17 residues. CDR3 in DNA: TGTGCAAGTCGCTTAGCGGGGTGGAGGGCGGCCACAGATACGCAGTATTTT. Amino acids: CASRLAGWRAATDTQYF.

This clone was seen repeatedly, ten times or more. The chain employs TRBV6-6 and TRBJ2-7, with D unclear. CDR1 is MNHNY, CDR2 SVGAGI, per germline (reference sequence). Trimming pared 0 bases from V and 7 bases from J, leaving 7 bases between. The CDR3 is 12 residues long. The CDR3 DNA reads as TGTGCCAGCAGTTACTCCCTTTCGGAGCAGTACTTC. Its translation: CASSYSLSEQYF.

CDR3 region: CASSQVELRGGIGELFF. The CDR3 DNA sequence: TGTGCCAGCAGCCAAGTGGAGTTGCGGGGGGGAATCGGGGAGCTGTTTTTT. The chain combines TRBV4-2 with TRBJ2-2, with 9 nucleotides matching TRBD2. Germline CDR1 reads LGHNA; CDR2 reads YNFKEQ. CDR3 length: 17 amino acids. J was trimmed by 7 bases and V by 1 base; bases with no gene match: 10.

This sequence joins TRBV5-4 and TRBJ2-5, with D unclear. Looked up from germline, CDR1 is SGHNT and CDR2 is YYREEE (reference sequence). This CDR3 spans 12 amino acids. Between the trimmed V and J ends, which lost 9 bases and 4 bases, there was a span of 13 bases. The CDR3 bases are TGTGCCACCAAGGTCGGGCGAGAGACCCAGTACTTC. Its protein product is CATKVGRETQYF.

V usage is TRBV6-2 or TRBV6-3 and J usage is TRBJ1-1; no definite D call. Germline V gene lookup returns CDR1 MNHEY and CDR2 SVGEGT. There are 15 residues in the CDR3. V dropped 0 bases and J dropped 4 bases, with 12 bases sitting between them. CDR3 region: CASSYSRPTVTEAFF. The CDR3 DNA reads TGTGCCAGCAGTTACTCGCGGCCTACGGTCACTGAAGCTTTCTTT.

This clone has a handful of counts. The chain has TRBV9 and TRBJ2-3; unclear D gene. Germline-derived CDR1 and CDR2 are SGDLS and YYNGEE. The CDR3 consists of 13 residues. V was clipped by 2 bases and J by 0 bases, with 4 bases between them. Here the CDR3 reads CASSVMSTDTQYF. CDR3 coding DNA: TGTGCCAGCAGCGTTATGAGCACAGATACGCAGTATTTT.

This clone was detected only once. V and J are TRBV12-5 and TRBJ1-1; D might be TRBD1 (5 bases). The V gene lost 1 base and the J gene lost 3 bases, with 6 bases spanning the gap. CDR3 size: 13 residues. Germline V lookup: CDR1 LGHNT, CDR2 FRNRAP. The CDR3: CASGLGGDTEAFF. The CDR3 nucleotides are TGTGCTAGTGGTTTGGGGGGGGACACTGAAGCTTTCTTT.

V is TRBV11-3 and J is TRBJ2-7; D might be TRBD1 (6 bases). The germline V gene encodes CDR1 SGHNT and CDR2 YENEEA. V lost 5 bases and J 2 bases, leaving 10 bases between the germline ends. The CDR3 length is 13 residues. CDR3 DNA sequence: TGTGCCAGCAGCGCGAGACAGGCCTACGAGCAGTACTTC. Translating gives CASSARQAYEQYF. The full variable domain, in which reference TRBV11-3 and TRBJ2-7 provide the parts outside the CDR3, is EAGVVQSPRYKIIEKKQPVAFWCNPISGHNTLYWYLQNLGQGPELLIRYENEEAVDDSQLPKDRFSAERLKGVDSTLKIQPAELGDSAVYLCASSARQAYEQYFGPGTRLTVT.

This clone was detected only a few times. This rearrangement joins TRBV19 to TRBJ1-5; a possible D gene is TRBD1 (5 bases). This CDR3 has 16 residues. Trimming pared 6 bases from V and 6 bases from J, leaving 21 bases between. CDR1 and CDR2 (germline): LNHDA, SQIVND (reference sequence). CDR3 loop: CASRIVATDSSQPQHF. Here the CDR3 DNA reads TGTGCCAGTAGGATCGTCGCGACAGACTCGAGTCAGCCCCAGCATTTT.

CDR3 bases: TGCGCCAGCAGCCAGGGCGCACTAGCAGACCAAGAGACCCAGTACTTC. It yields the protein CASSQGALADQETQYF. V gene TRBV4-1 combines with J gene TRBJ2-5; perhaps TRBD2 as D (6 bases). Trimming removed 3 bases at V and 0 bases at J, with 14 bases between. CDR1 is MGHRA, CDR2 YSYEKL, per germline. The CDR3 has 16 residues.

V gene TRBV29-1 combines with J gene TRBJ1-1; TRBD1 matches at 10 bases. The V gene's germline CDR1 is SQVTM and CDR2 ANQGSEA. Trimming cost V 7 bases and J 3 bases; bases outside gene matches: 5. This CDR3 spans 13 amino acids. The CDR3 nucleotides are TGCAGCGACCGGACAGGGGGGTACACTGAAGCTTTCTTT. Its protein is CSDRTGGYTEAFF.

The chain links TRBV14 to TRBJ2-3; a possible D gene is TRBD2 (6 bases). In germline, CDR1 is SGHDN, CDR2 FVKESK. The CDR3 spans 16 residues. Trimming took off 1 base at V and 1 base at J, with 12 bases between the two ends. DNA of the CDR3: TGTGCCAGCAGCCAAGTGCGGGGCCAGGGCACAGATACGCAGTATTTT. Amino acid sequence: CASSQVRGQGTDTQYF.

This chain joins TRBV7-8 and TRBJ1-1, with D uncertain. CDR1 is SGHVS, CDR2 FQNEAQ, per germline. The CDR3 contains 13 residues. The V and J ends lost 0 bases and 6 bases respectively, with 8 bases between them. CDR3 residues: CASSLAGGSEAFF. CDR3 sequence (DNA): TGTGCCAGCAGCTTAGCAGGAGGGTCTGAAGCTTTCTTT.

The V gene is TRBV3-1 (or the pseudogene TRBV3-2), the J gene TRBJ2-7, with TRBD1 matching over 7 bases. CDR3 length equals 14 residues. The V gene's germline CDR1 is LGHDT and CDR2 YNNKEL (reference sequence). J was trimmed by 2 bases and V by 1 base; bases with no gene match: 2. CDR3: CASSQAQGAYEQYF. The CDR3 DNA is TGTGCCAGCAGCCAAGCCCAGGGGGCCTACGAGCAGTACTTC.

The rearrangement uses TRBV5-4 and TRBJ1-1, with 7 positions matching TRBD1. The CDR3 covers 13 residues. CDR1 is SGHNT and CDR2 is YYREEE in the germline V gene (reference sequence). V was clipped by 2 bases and J by 8 bases; unmatched bases: 6. CDR3 in DNA: TGTGCCAGCAGCTTTCAACAGGGGTTAGAAGCTTTCTTT. The encoded protein is CASSFQQGLEAFF.

The rearrangement joins TRBV12-3 or TRBV12-4 to TRBJ1-4; D gene unclear. V lost 3 bases, J lost 7 bases, and 9 bases lay in between. The CDR3 contains 13 residues. CDR3 DNA: TGTGCCAGCAGTTTTGCCGGGGTTGAAAAACTGTTTTTT. Translating gives CASSFAGVEKLFF.

This chain joins TRBV6-2 or TRBV6-3 and TRBJ1-5; no firm D call. V lost 5 bases to trimming and J lost 5 bases, with 13 bases between them. From germline, CDR1 is MNHEY and CDR2 SVGEGT. The CDR3 runs to 14 residues. The CDR3 region is CASSPTQAYQPQHF. CDR3 in DNA: TGTGCCAGCAGTCCCACCCAGGCGTATCAGCCCCAGCATTTT.

Of note for this clone: The junction does not match germline at one end; this may be a read error. The CDR3 region has the DNA TGTGCCAGCAGCTACTCGGGTGTGAAGGTGGAAGCTTTCTTT. Translated: CASSYSGVKVEAFF. This rearrangement joins TRBV6-6 to TRBJ1-1; D not resolved. This CDR3 spans 14 amino acids. From germline, CDR1 is MNHNY and CDR2 SVGAGI (reference sequence).